This T cell receptor (beta chain) emerged from a study of post-analysis software for immune sequencing data. For the study at large: Relapsing-remitting, secondary progressive and progressive-relapsing courses of multiple sclerosis were included.

Researchers reported that TCR beta cDNA libraries carried unique molecular identifiers. TCRdb recomputed calls from the PCR reads with MiXCR, one row per CDR3 protein. The profile shows hundreds of thousands of distinct CDR3 sequences, around 27% of them singletons. Findings and caveats of the study: Those samples that were prepared in the same batch co-clustered strongly by F measure. Patients with multiple sclerosis recorded significantly lower normalized Chao1 diversity than controls, the study found.

In regard to this clonotype: Its antigen is not identified. At one end, the junction sequence differs from germline, possibly due to a read error.

The source material was blood. The source of this sequence is a girl aged 5-17 years with multiple sclerosis.

The CDR3 sequence is CASSTGRRTTDTQYF. The CDR3 coding sequence is TGTGCTAGCAGCACCGGACGGAGGACTACAGATACGCAGTATTTT. The chain links TRBV7-7 to TRBJ2-3; D may be TRBD2 (5 bases). The CDR3 is made up of 15 amino acids. CDR1 SSHAT and CDR2 FNYEAQ come from the germline V gene (reference sequence).